These 30 T cell receptor beta chains came from one sample sequenced in a study of cytomegalovirus exposure and HLA in healthy donors. Primers for the PCR totalled 60 Vbeta and 13 Jbeta. TCRdb keeps only in-frame clones here, not all; method: immunoSEQ multiplex PCR. This sample yields 150,000 to 200,000 clones, of which approximately 80% are seen a single time; 0.95% to 1.4% belongs to the top ten. The sequenced sample was PBMCs. These receptors were obtained from a middle-aged woman in good health and CMV-seronegative.

V is TRBV18 and J is TRBJ1-2, with 7 bases that match TRBD1. Germline CDR1 and CDR2: KGHSH and LQKENI. The CDR3 covers 13 residues. The V segment lost 2 bases and the J segment 7 bases; nucleotides outside the gene matches: 4. CDR3 bases: TGTGCCAGCTCACCAGACAGGGACCGTGGCTACACCTTC. Translation: CASSPDRDRGYTF.

This sequence joins TRBV19 and TRBJ1-4; maybe TRBD1 (6 bases). V was clipped by 7 bases and J by 6 bases, with 18 bases between them. The CDR3 sequence is 15 residues long. Looked up from germline, CDR1 is LNHDA and CDR2 is SQIVND (reference sequence). For the CDR3, the DNA is TGTGCCAGTACCACGGGGGGAAGGGGGTATGAAAAACTGTTTTTT. Protein product: CASTTGGRGYEKLFF.

The chain couples TRBV19 to TRBJ1-5; 8 bases fit TRBD1. This CDR3 has 13 residues. CDR1 is LNHDA, CDR2 SQIVND, per germline (reference sequence). Unmatched junction bases numbered 5, after V lost 9 bases and J lost 4 bases. CDR3 sequence (DNA): TGTGCCAGCCAAGACAGGGGTAATCAGCCCCAGCATTTT. It codes for CASQDRGNQPQHF.

The chain is built from TRBV18 and TRBJ2-7; the D gene is possibly TRBD2 (6 bases). Between the trimmed V and J ends, which lost 8 bases and 1 base, there was a span of 21 bases. Germline CDR1 and CDR2: KGHSH and LQKENI. The CDR3 sequence is 16 residues long. In DNA form, the CDR3 reads TGTGCCAGCCACGCTGTACCGGGGGTGAGTTCCTACGAGCAGTACTTC. This gives the protein CASHAVPGVSSYEQYF.

The chain recombines TRBV11-3 with TRBJ2-5; 7 nucleotides match TRBD2. CDR3 size: 13 residues. Losses at the gene ends were 5 bases for V and 4 bases for J; bases not matched to a gene: 4. Looked up from germline, CDR1 is SGHNT and CDR2 is YENEEA. CDR3 coding DNA: TGTGCCAGCAGCCGACTAGCACCAGAGACCCAGTACTTC. Translated: CASSRLAPETQYF.

The chain carries TRBV9 and TRBJ2-3; 12 bases are a match to TRBD2. V shed 1 base, J shed 4 bases, and the junction held 7 bases outside the gene matches. The CDR3 runs to 17 residues. CDR1 is SGDLS and CDR2 is YYNGEE in the germline V gene. The CDR3 nucleotides are TGTGCCAGCAGCGTACTTGGGAGGACTAGCGGGGCAGATACGCAGTATTTT. Translating gives CASSVLGRTSGADTQYF.

The chain carries TRBV7-9 and TRBJ2-7, with a possible D match to TRBD2 (5 bases). Germline assignment: CDR1 SEHNR and CDR2 FQNEAQ (reference sequence). V lost 5 bases and J 5 bases, leaving 19 bases between the germline ends. The CDR3 contains 15 residues. The CDR3 protein is CASSPWGGSIDEQYF. The CDR3 nucleotides read TGTGCCAGCAGCCCCTGGGGTGGGAGTATTGACGAGCAGTACTTC. Complete variable domain (other parts from reference TRBV7-9 and TRBJ2-7): DTGVSQNPRHKITKRGQNVTFRCDPISEHNRLYWYRQTLGQGPEFLTYFQNEAQLEKSRLLSDRFSAERPKGSFSTLEIQRTEQGDSAMYLCASSPWGGSIDEQYFGPGTRLTVT.

This chain links TRBV5-1 with TRBJ2-3, with D possibly matching TRBD2 (7 bases). V was pared by 0 bases and J by 4 bases, with 15 bases between. CDR1 is SGHRS, CDR2 YFSETQ, per germline. This CDR3 is built from 16 residues. CDR3 protein: CASSLGRGRSSDTQYF. The DNA for the CDR3 is TGCGCCAGCAGCTTGGGGCGGGGGCGAAGTTCAGATACGCAGTATTTT.

The chain links TRBV30 to TRBJ2-7; 14 positions match TRBD2. J was trimmed by 7 bases and V by 3 bases; bases with no gene match: 8. Germline CDR1 and CDR2: GTSNPN and SVGIG (reference sequence). The CDR3 is made up of 15 amino acids. The CDR3 here is CAWRRLAGGPGEQYF. CDR3 bases: TGTGCCTGGAGGAGACTAGCGGGAGGGCCGGGGGAGCAGTACTTC.

As concerns this clone: Other DNA sequences within the sample encode an identical CDR3. The chain recombines TRBV9 with TRBJ1-3, with D possibly matching TRBD1 (6 bases). The V gene's germline CDR1 is SGDLS and CDR2 YYNGEE. V dropped 2 bases and J dropped 1 base, with 10 bases sitting between them. The CDR3 is 15 residues long. Here the CDR3 DNA reads TGTGCCAGCAGCGTCAGGGGTGGTTCTGGAAACACCATATATTTT. Protein sequence: CASSVRGGSGNTIYF.

The V gene is TRBV28, the J gene TRBJ2-3; the D is unclear. The V end was cut by 3 bases, the J end by 0 bases, with 10 bases between. The CDR3 consists of 15 residues. Per the germline V gene, CDR1 is MDHEN and CDR2 is SYDVKM. The CDR3 reads CASSLNGLSTDTQYF. In DNA form, the CDR3 reads TGTGCCAGCAGTTTGAATGGTCTAAGCACAGATACGCAGTATTTT. Drawing the rest from reference TRBV28 and TRBJ2-3, the complete variable domain is DVKVTQSSRYLVKRTGEKVFLECVQDMDHENMFWYRQDPGLGLRLIYFSYDVKMKEKGDIPEGYSVSREKKERFSLILESASTNQTSMYLCASSLNGLSTDTQYFGPGTRLTVL.

In this sample, this clone turned up a few times. The gene calls are TRBV7-2 and TRBJ2-2; D is undetermined. Deletions cut 1 base from V and 1 base from J, with 7 bases between. Looked up from germline, CDR1 is SGHTA and CDR2 is FQGNSA. The CDR3 sequence is 15 residues long. The CDR3 DNA follows: TGTGCCAGCAGCTTAGGGCAGATGAACACCGGGGAGCTGTTTTTT. Protein product: CASSLGQMNTGELFF.

V usage is TRBV19 and J usage is TRBJ2-5; 10 bases line up with TRBD2. The CDR3 consists of 15 residues. CDR1 and CDR2 (germline): LNHDA, SQIVND (reference sequence). After removal of 3 bases from V and 11 bases from J, the junction contained 12 bases not matched to a gene. The CDR3 reads CASSIILAGEGEQYF. DNA for the CDR3: TGTGCCAGTAGTATCATCCTAGCGGGAGAGGGGGAGCAGTACTTC. Looking up the rest from reference TRBV19 and TRBJ2-5 gives the full variable domain: DGGITQSPKYLFRKEGQNVTLSCEQNLNHDAMYWYRQDPGQGLRLIYYSQIVNDFQKGDIAEGYSVSREKKESFPLTVTSAQKNPTAFYLCASSIILAGEGEQYFGPGTRLLVL.

J is TRBJ2-3 and V is TRBV19; the D is unclear. Germline V gives CDR1 LNHDA, CDR2 SQIVND (reference sequence). The V and J ends lost 7 bases and 2 bases respectively, with 22 bases between them. The length of the CDR3 is 17 residues. CDR3 amino acids: CASTLRPLGTYTDTQYF. CDR3 bases: TGTGCCAGTACCCTAAGACCTCTAGGAACTTACACAGATACGCAGTATTTT.

The V call is TRBV27, the J call TRBJ2-3; maybe TRBD2 (5 bases). CDR3 length: 14 residues. Germline V gene lookup returns CDR1 MNHEY and CDR2 SMNVEV (reference sequence). Trimming removed 2 bases from V and 4 bases from J, with 10 bases in between. The CDR3 DNA reads TGTGCCAGCAGTTTAACCCTAGCTTCAGATACGCAGTATTTT. It translates to CASSLTLASDTQYF.

The chain couples TRBV29-1 to TRBJ1-1, with TRBD1 matching 8 bases. The germline CDR1 and CDR2 sequences are SQVTM and ANQGSEA. V was clipped by 7 bases and J by 5 bases; unmatched bases: 6. This CDR3 is built from 12 residues. The CDR3 here is CSAQGARTEAFF. For the CDR3, the DNA is TGCAGCGCTCAGGGGGCGCGTACTGAAGCTTTCTTT.

The chain recombines TRBV7-2 with TRBJ2-3; TRBD2 might be the D (6 bases). Trimming cost V 3 bases and J 2 bases, with 9 bases left between them. CDR3 length: 14 amino acids. The V gene's germline CDR1 is SGHTA and CDR2 FQGNSA. CDR3 protein: CASSFGSNTDTQYF. As DNA, the CDR3 is TGTGCCAGCAGCTTCGGGAGTAACACAGATACGCAGTATTTT.

V and J are TRBV4-3 and TRBJ2-3, with D possibly matching TRBD2 (6 bases). This CDR3 comprises 15 residues. Germline CDR1 and CDR2: LGHNA and YSLEER. V was cut by 0 bases and J by 4 bases, with 11 bases left in between. This CDR3 is CASSQEDGSADTQYF. The CDR3 DNA sequence: TGCGCCAGCAGCCAAGAGGACGGGAGCGCAGATACGCAGTATTTT.

V gene TRBV19 combines with J gene TRBJ1-5; 9 nucleotides agree with TRBD1. The CDR3 runs to 13 residues. CDR1 and CDR2 from the germline V gene are LNHDA and SQIVND (reference sequence). With V trimmed by 7 bases and J by 13 bases, 11 bases remained unmatched. CDR3 DNA: TGTGCCAGTATGAGAAGACAGGGGGGCGGTCAGCATTTT. This encodes CASMRRQGGGQHF. Full variable domain (outside the CDR3, taken from reference TRBV19 and TRBJ1-5): DGGITQSPKYLFRKEGQNVTLSCEQNLNHDAMYWYRQDPGQGLRLIYYSQIVNDFQKGDIAEGYSVSREKKESFPLTVTSAQKNPTAFYLCASMRRQGGGQHFGDGTRLSIL.

In DNA, the CDR3 is TGTGCCAGCAGCTTAGCGGGACAGGGGGCAGGACAGCCCCAGCATTTT. It specifies CASSLAGQGAGQPQHF. The rearrangement joins TRBV7-8 to TRBJ1-5; 12 positions match TRBD1. Unmatched junction bases numbered 4, after V lost 0 bases and J lost 7 bases. CDR1 is SGHVS and CDR2 is FQNEAQ in the germline V gene. The CDR3 totals 16 residues.

The chain links TRBV5-5 to TRBJ2-7, with 7 bases fitting TRBD2. Trimming took 3 bases from V and 4 from J; bases not matched to a gene: 7. Germline V gene sequence: CDR1 SGHKS, CDR2 YYEKEE (reference sequence). CDR3 length equals 14 residues. The CDR3 nucleotides are TGTGCCAGCAGCTGGGGGGGGGATCGTTACGAGCAGTACGTC. Translating it yields CASSWGGDRYEQYV.

This clone was seen a single time. CDR3 nucleotides: TGCGCCAGCAGCTTGGGGGACAGGGGACAGAACACTGAAGCTTTCTTT. This gives the protein CASSLGDRGQNTEAFF. The chain is built from TRBV5-1 and TRBJ1-1, with TRBD1 identical over 10 bases. This CDR3 has 16 amino acids. Germline CDR1 reads SGHRS; CDR2 reads YFSETQ. V lost 0 bases to trimming and J lost 1 base; unmatched junction nucleotides: 3.

This chain connects TRBV5-4 to TRBJ1-1; D is possibly TRBD1 (5 bases). The V and J ends lost 0 bases and 1 base respectively, with 7 bases between them. Germline V gives CDR1 SGHNT, CDR2 YYREEE (reference sequence). The CDR3 is 14 amino acids. The CDR3: CASSLGGENTEAFF. The CDR3 nucleotides read TGTGCCAGCAGCTTGGGGGGCGAGAACACTGAAGCTTTCTTT.

The chain uses TRBV5-4 and TRBJ1-1; 9 nucleotides align to TRBD1. The length of the CDR3 is 15 residues. Germline CDR1 and CDR2: SGHNT and YYREEE (reference sequence). V lost 2 bases to trimming and J lost 1 base; unmatched junction nucleotides: 3. The CDR3 sequence: CASSFPGQGNTEAFF. In nucleotides, the CDR3 is TGTGCCAGCAGCTTCCCGGGACAGGGGAACACTGAAGCTTTCTTT.

This chain links TRBV5-4 with TRBJ1-3, with 9 bases lining up with TRBD1. CDR3 length equals 15 residues. V lost 4 bases, J lost 3 bases, and 5 bases stayed unmatched. Germline V lookup: CDR1 SGHNT, CDR2 YYREEE (reference sequence). CDR3 protein: CASSLDRGFGNTIYF. CDR3 DNA: TGTGCCAGCAGCCTGGACAGGGGCTTTGGAAACACCATATATTTT.

The chain uses TRBV14 and TRBJ1-3; D is unresolved. There are 13 residues in the CDR3. Germline CDR1 and CDR2: SGHDN and FVKESK. The V and J ends lost 1 base and 2 bases respectively, with 3 bases between them. The CDR3 DNA reads TGTGCCAGCAGCCAAGTAGCTGGAAACACCATATATTTT. It encodes CASSQVAGNTIYF.

V is TRBV5-1 and J is TRBJ2-1, with TRBD1 matching 9 bases. Trimming cost V 2 bases and J 7 bases; bases outside gene matches: 10. Germline V gene sequence: CDR1 SGHRS, CDR2 YFSETQ. The CDR3 length is 16 residues. The CDR3 bases are TGCGCCAGCAGCTTTGGACGGGACAGGGCCCTTAATGAGCAGTTCTTC. Amino acid sequence: CASSFGRDRALNEQFF.

The V gene is TRBV5-1, the J gene TRBJ2-7; 9 positions match TRBD2. From germline, CDR1 is SGHRS and CDR2 YFSETQ. J gave up 2 bases and V 0 bases, and 6 bases lay outside the gene matches. The CDR3 has 16 amino acids. The CDR3 nucleotides are TGCGCCAGCAGCTTGGCCGGCGGGGGGGGACCCTACGAGCAGTACTTC. Protein: CASSLAGGGGPYEQYF.

The chain couples TRBV5-4 to TRBJ1-3; D might be TRBD1 (6 bases). Trimming took off 0 bases at V and 2 bases at J, with 9 bases between the two ends. The CDR3 loop spans 15 amino acids. Germline V gene data show CDR1 as SGHNT and CDR2 as YYREEE (reference sequence). CDR3 protein: CASSLAGDPGNTIYF. CDR3 bases: TGTGCCAGCAGCTTGGCAGGGGACCCTGGAAACACCATATATTTT.

The chain employs TRBV7-2 and TRBJ2-7; tentatively, D is TRBD1 (6 bases). The ends were cut back, 4 bases at V and 11 bases at J, with 15 bases in the middle. Germline V gene lookup returns CDR1 SGHTA and CDR2 FQGNSA. The CDR3 consists of 12 residues. CDR3 nucleotide sequence: TGTGCCAGCAGCTCACAGGGAATACAGGAGTACGTC. This gives the protein CASSSQGIQEYV.